The clone carrying this T cell receptor beta chain occurred a few times. Its target is unknown. The entry originates in a study of vaccination and CD4 T cells after COVID-19. About the research overall: With a range of 35 to 161, the median interval from diagnosis to drawing post-COVID samples was around 100 days.

With the Oncomine TCR Beta short-read assay, DNA from cultured CD4+ T cells was sequenced. TCRdb ran MiXCR on the PCR reads and lists one entry per CDR3 protein. This table holds around 14,000 distinct CDR3 sequences, approximately 64% found once. Treatment noted: approximately 9-day PBMC culture with coronavirus spike peptide pools or control peptides (ViraFEST assay). Findings of the study overall: The great majority, 304 of 307 vaccine-specific clones, proved spike mono-reactive in convalescent patients.

The sequence was collected from a human donor who had recovered from COVID-19. The sample comprised CD4+ T cells from blood, cultured in vitro.

CDR3 coding DNA: TGCAGTGCTCATCAGACTATCGAGCAGTTCTTC. Residues: CSAHQTIEQFF. The chain employs TRBV20-1 and TRBJ2-1; perhaps TRBD2 as D (5 bases). The V gene's germline CDR1 is DFQATT and CDR2 SNEGSKA (reference sequence). V lost 5 bases to trimming and J lost 10 bases, with 12 bases between them. The CDR3 runs to 11 residues.